This TCR beta chain originates from a study of STAT3 mutations in large granular lymphocyte leukemia. Study summary: Roughly half the longitudinally sequenced T-LGLL patients had canonical STAT3 mutations.

CDR3 length: 13 residues. The ends were cut back, 5 bases at V and 2 bases at J, with 7 bases in the middle. The germline gives CDR1 MNHNY, CDR2 SVGAGI (reference sequence). A word on this clone: Antigen unknown.

Notes on the study in general: Every T-cell large granular lymphocyte leukemia patient had at least one immunodominant TCR beta clonotype.

Repertoires were generated with immunoSEQ multiplex PCR, while TCRdb's copy carries only in-frame clones and drops some. Of 10,000 to 15,000 clones in the sample, roughly 85% were seen once. The TCR sequence derives from a human donor with T large granular lymphocyte leukemia. Some clones in this sample may be carry-over from other donors' samples. Sequencing was carried out using PBMCs. The chain uses TRBV6-6 and TRBJ1-5; D gene uncertain. The CDR3 sequence: CASSTQGNQPQHF. CDR3 bases: TGTGCCAGCAGTACTCAGGGCAATCAGCCCCAGCATTTT.